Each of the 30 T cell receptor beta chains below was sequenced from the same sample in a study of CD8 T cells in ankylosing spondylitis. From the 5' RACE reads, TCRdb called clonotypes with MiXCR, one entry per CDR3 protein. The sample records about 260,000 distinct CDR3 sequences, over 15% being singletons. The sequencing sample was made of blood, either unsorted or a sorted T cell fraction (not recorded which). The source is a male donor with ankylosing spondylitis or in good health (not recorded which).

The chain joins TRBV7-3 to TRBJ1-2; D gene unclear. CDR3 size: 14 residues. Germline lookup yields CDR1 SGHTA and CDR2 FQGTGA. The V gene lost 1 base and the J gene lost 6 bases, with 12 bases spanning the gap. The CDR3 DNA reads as TGTGCCAGCAGCTTAAATACGGCCTCCCATGGCTACACCTTC. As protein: CASSLNTASHGYTF.

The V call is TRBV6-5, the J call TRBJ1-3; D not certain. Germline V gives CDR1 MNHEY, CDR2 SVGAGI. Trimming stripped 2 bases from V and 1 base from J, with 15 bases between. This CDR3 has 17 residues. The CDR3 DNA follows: TGTGCCAGCAGTTACGATCGGGTCAGCGTTTCTGGAAACACCATATATTTT. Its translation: CASSYDRVSVSGNTIYF.

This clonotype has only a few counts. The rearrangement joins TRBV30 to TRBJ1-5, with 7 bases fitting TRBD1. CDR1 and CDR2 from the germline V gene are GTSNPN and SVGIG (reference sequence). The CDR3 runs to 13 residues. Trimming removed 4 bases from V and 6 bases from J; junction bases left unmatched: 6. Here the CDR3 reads CAWNDREGQPQHF. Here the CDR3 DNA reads TGTGCCTGGAATGACAGGGAAGGTCAGCCCCAGCATTTT. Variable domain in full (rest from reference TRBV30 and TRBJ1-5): SQTIHQWPATLVQPVGSPLSLECTVEGTSNPNLYWYRQAAGRGLQLLFYSVGIGQISSEVPQNLSASRPQDRQFILSSKKLLLSDSGFYLCAWNDREGQPQHFGDGTRLSIL.

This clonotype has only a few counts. CDR3 protein: CASSQKGGDEKLFF. The CDR3 nucleotides read TGTGCCAGCAGCCAAAAGGGAGGCGATGAAAAACTGTTTTTT. J is TRBJ1-4 and V is TRBV4-2, with D uncertain. The CDR3 sequence is 14 residues long. V lost 2 bases and J lost 6, with 10 bases in between. The germline CDR1 and CDR2 sequences are LGHNA and YNFKEQ.

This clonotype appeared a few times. The CDR3: CASSGTQGGQGAHWRVYEQFF. The DNA of the CDR3 is TGTGCCAGCAGCGGTACCCAAGGGGGACAGGGGGCGCATTGGCGAGTTTATGAGCAGTTCTTC. The chain employs TRBV9 and TRBJ2-1; TRBD1 aligns across 12 bases. Germline V gives CDR1 SGDLS, CDR2 YYNGEE. V gave up 3 bases and J gave up 8 bases; unmatched junction bases: 24. This CDR3 region has 21 residues.

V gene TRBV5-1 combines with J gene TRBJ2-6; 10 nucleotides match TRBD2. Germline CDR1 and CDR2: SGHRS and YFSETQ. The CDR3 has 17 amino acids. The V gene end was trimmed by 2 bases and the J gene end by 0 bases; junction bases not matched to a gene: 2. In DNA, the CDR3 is TGCGCCAGCAGCTTAAGCGGGGGGGTCTCTGGGGCCAACGTCCTGACTTTC. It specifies CASSLSGGVSGANVLTF.

CDR3 sequence: CASSLVGTGDQPQHF. The CDR3 region has the DNA TGTGCCAGCAGCTTGGTTGGGACAGGTGATCAGCCCCAGCATTTT. The chain carries TRBV5-5 and TRBJ1-5; 8 nucleotides align to TRBD1. CDR1 and CDR2 (germline): SGHKS, YYEKEE (reference sequence). V was clipped by 0 bases and J by 5 bases; unmatched bases: 4. The CDR3 runs to 15 residues.

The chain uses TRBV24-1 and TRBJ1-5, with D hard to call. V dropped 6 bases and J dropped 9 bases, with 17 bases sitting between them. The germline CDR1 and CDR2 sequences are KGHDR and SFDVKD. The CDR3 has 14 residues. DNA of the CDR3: TGTGCCACCAGTCCGGAAGGGAACAATGGGCCCCAGCATTTT. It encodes CATSPEGNNGPQHF.

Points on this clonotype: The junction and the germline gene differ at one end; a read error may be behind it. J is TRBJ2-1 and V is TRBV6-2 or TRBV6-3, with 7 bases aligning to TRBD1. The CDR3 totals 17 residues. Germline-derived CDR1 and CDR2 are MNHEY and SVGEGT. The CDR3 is CASSYSMTRVRTGMKYF. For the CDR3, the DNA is TGTGCCAGCAGTTACTCGATGACGAGGGTGAGGACAGGTATGAAGTACTTC.

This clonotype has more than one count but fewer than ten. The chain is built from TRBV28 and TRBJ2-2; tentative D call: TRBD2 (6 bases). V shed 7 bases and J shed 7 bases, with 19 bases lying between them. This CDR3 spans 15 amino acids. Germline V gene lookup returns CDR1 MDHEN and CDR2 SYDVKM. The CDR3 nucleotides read TGTGCCAGCATCCATTTCCGGGGGTTGGGCGGGGAGCTGTTTTTT. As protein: CASIHFRGLGGELFF. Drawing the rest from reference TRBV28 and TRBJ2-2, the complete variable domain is DVKVTQSSRYLVKRTGEKVFLECVQDMDHENMFWYRQDPGLGLRLIYFSYDVKMKEKGDIPEGYSVSREKKERFSLILESASTNQTSMYLCASIHFRGLGGELFFGEGSRLTVL.

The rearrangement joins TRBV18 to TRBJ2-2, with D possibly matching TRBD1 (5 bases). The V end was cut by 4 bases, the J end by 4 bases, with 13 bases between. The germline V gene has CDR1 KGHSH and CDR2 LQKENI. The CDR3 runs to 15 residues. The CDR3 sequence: CASSLDSPGTGELFF. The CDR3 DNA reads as TGTGCCAGCTCACTAGACAGCCCAGGCACCGGGGAGCTGTTTTTT. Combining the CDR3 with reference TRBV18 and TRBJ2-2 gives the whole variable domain NAGVMQNPRHLVRRRGQEARLRCSPMKGHSHVYWYRQLPEEGLKFMVYLQKENIIDESGMPKERFSAEFPKEGPSILRIQQVVRGDSAAYFCASSLDSPGTGELFFGEGSRLTVL.

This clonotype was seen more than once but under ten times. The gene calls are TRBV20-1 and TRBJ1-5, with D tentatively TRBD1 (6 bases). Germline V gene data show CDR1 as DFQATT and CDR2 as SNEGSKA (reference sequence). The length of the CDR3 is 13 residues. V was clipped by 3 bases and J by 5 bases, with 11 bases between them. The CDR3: CSARGGADQPQHF. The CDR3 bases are TGCAGTGCTAGGGGGGGCGCGGATCAGCCCCAGCATTTT.

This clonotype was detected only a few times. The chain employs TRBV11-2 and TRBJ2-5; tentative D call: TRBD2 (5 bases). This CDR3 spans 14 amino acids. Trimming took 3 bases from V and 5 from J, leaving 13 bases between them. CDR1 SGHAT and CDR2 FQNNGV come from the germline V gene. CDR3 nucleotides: TGTGCCAGCAGCTTCGGCCCGCCGGGGGAGACCCAGTACTTC. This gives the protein CASSFGPPGETQYF.

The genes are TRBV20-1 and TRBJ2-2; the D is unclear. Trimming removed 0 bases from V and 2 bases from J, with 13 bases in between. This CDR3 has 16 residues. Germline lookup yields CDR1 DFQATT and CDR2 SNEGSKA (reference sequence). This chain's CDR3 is CSARDYRGSNTGELFF. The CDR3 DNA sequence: TGCAGTGCTAGAGACTACCGTGGCAGCAACACCGGGGAGCTGTTTTTT.

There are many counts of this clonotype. Written as DNA, the CDR3 is TGTGCCAGCAGCTTAGGATGGGGGACCGAACCTTACAATGAGCAGTTCTTC. Protein sequence: CASSLGWGTEPYNEQFF. This chain uses TRBV7-6 with TRBJ2-1; D possibly uses TRBD1 or TRBD2 (5 bases each). The V end was cut by 1 base, the J end by 4 bases, with 17 bases between. This CDR3 is 17 amino acids long. In germline, CDR1 is SGHVS, CDR2 FNYEAQ.

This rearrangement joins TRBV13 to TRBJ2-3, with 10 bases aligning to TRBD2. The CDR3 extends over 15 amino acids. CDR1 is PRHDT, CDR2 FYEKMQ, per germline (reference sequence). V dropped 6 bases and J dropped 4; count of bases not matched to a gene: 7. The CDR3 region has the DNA TGTGCCAGCAGACTAGCGGGGTTGATCCCAGATACGCAGTATTTT. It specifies CASRLAGLIPDTQYF.

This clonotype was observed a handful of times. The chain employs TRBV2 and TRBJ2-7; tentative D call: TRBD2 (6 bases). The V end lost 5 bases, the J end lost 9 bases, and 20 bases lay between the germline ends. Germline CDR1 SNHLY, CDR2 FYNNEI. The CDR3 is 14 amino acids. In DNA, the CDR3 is TGTGCCAGCAGTCCCACCGGGACTGCCATTGGGCAGTACGTC. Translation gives CASSPTGTAIGQYV.

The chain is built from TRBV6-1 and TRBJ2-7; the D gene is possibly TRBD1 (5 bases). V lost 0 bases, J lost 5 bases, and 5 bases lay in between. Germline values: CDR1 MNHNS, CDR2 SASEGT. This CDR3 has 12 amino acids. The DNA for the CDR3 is TGTGCCAGCAGTGAAGCGGGGCACGAGCAGTACGTC. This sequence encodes CASSEAGHEQYV.

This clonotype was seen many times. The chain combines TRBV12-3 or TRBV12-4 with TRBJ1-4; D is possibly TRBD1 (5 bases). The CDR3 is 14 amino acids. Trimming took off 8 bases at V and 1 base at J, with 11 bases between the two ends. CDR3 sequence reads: CASSLGGTNEKLFF. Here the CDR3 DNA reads TGTGCCAGCTCCTTGGGGGGAACTAATGAAAAACTGTTTTTT.

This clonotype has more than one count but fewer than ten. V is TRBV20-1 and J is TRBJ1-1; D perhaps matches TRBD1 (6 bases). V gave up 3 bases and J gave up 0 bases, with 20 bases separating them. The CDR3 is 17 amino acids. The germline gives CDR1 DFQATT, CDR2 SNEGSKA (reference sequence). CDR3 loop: CSARDGQLALMNTEAFF. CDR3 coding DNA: TGCAGTGCTAGGGATGGACAGCTTGCCCTCATGAACACTGAAGCTTTCTTT.

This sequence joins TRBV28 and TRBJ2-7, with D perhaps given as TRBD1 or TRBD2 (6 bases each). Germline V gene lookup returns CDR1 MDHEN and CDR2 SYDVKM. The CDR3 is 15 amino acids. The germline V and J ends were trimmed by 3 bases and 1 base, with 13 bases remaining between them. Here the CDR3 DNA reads TGTGCCAGCAGTTTCTCGGGGGCTAAGTCCTACGAGCAGTACGTC. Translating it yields CASSFSGAKSYEQYV.

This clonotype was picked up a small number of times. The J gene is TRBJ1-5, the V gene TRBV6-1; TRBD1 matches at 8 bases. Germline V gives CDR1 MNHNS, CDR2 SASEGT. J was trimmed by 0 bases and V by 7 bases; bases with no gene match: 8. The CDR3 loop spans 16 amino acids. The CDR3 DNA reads TGTGCCAGCACTACCACAGGGGGGCATAGCAATCAGCCCCAGCATTTT. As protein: CASTTTGGHSNQPQHF.

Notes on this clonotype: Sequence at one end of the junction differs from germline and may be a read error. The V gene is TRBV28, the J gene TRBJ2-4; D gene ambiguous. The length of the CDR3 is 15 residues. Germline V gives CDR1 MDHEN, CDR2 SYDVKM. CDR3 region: CVSSFAVVPKNIQYF. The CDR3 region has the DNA TGTGTCAGCAGTTTTGCAGTGGTTCCCAAAAACATTCAGTACTTC.

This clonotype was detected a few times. The CDR3 loop reads CASRHSGADTQYF. The CDR3 DNA sequence: TGTGCCAGCAGACACTCGGGGGCAGATACGCAGTATTTT. The V and J genes are TRBV6-5 and TRBJ2-3; D may be TRBD2 (6 bases). Germline lookup yields CDR1 MNHEY and CDR2 SVGAGI. Trimming took off 6 bases at V and 4 bases at J, with 11 bases between the two ends. This CDR3 is 13 amino acids long.

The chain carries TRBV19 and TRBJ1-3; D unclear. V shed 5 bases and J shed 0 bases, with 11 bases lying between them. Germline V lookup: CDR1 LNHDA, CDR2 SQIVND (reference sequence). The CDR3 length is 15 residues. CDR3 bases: TGTGCCAGTAGTCGAGTGGATAGCTCTGGAAACACCATATATTTT. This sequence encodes CASSRVDSSGNTIYF.

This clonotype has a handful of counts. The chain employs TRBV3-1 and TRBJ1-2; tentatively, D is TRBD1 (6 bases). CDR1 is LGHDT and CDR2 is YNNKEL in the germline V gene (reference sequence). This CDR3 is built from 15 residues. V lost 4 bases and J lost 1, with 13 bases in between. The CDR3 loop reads CASSPHSGVNYGYTF. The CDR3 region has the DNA TGTGCCAGCAGCCCCCATTCAGGGGTTAACTATGGCTACACCTTC.

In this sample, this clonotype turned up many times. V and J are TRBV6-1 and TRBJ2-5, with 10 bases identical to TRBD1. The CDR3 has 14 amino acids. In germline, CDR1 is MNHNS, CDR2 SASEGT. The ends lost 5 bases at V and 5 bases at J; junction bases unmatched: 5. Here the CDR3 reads CASSPGQGWETQYF. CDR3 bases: TGTGCCAGCAGTCCGGGACAGGGGTGGGAGACCCAGTACTTC.

This CDR3 reads CASSVDQGRGYTF. The DNA for the CDR3 is TGTGCCAGCAGCGTAGACCAGGGTCGAGGCTACACCTTC. This chain uses TRBV9 with TRBJ1-2; a possible D gene is TRBD1 (5 bases). The ends were cut back, 0 bases at V and 8 bases at J, with 11 bases in the middle. The CDR3 extends over 13 amino acids. Germline loops: CDR1 SGDLS, CDR2 YYNGEE.

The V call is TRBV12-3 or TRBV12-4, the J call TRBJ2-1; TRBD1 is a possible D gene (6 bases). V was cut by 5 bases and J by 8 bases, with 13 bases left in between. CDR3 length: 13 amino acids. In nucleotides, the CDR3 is TGTGCCAGCAGTCCGCCGGACAGCGATGAGCAGTTCTTC. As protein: CASSPPDSDEQFF.

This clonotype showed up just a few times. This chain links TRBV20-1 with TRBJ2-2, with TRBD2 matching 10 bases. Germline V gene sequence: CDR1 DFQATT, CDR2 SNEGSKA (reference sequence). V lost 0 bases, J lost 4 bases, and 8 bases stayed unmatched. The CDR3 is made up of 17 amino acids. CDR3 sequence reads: CSARDPLAGARTGELFF. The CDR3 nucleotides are TGCAGTGCTAGAGATCCCCTAGCGGGAGCACGCACCGGGGAGCTGTTTTTT.